This is a list of T cell receptor beta chains from one sample in a study of blood T cell repertoires in COVID-19. Some clones are missing from TCRdb's copy, which holds only in-frame ones; the method was immunoSEQ multiplex PCR. The sample shows approximately 220,000 clones, roughly 84% of them seen only once. Sequencing used peripheral blood. All receptors derive from a man in his forties or fifties with acute or convalescent COVID-19. CDR3s include the opening cysteine and the closing phenylalanine or tryptophan. Fields, in order: J gene, D gene, clone size, V gene, CDR3 DNA, CDR3 protein. A D gene is named only where the DNA matches it firmly. Size is stated for part of the rows, as once, few or many counts, or as a class when the clone is expanded.

TRBJ2-7	NA	NA	TRBV5-1	TGCGCCAGCAGCCCACGGGGGGACACCTACGAGCAGTACTTC	CASSPRGDTYEQYF
TRBJ2-1	NA	NA	TRBV7-9	TGTGCCAGCAGCCCGAGTGAGGGAGGGGGTTACAATGAGCAGTTCTTC	CASSPSEGGGYNEQFF
TRBJ1-2	NA	NA	TRBV4-1	TGCGCCAGCAGCCAAGAAGCGGGGCGGAGCTACACCTTC	CASSQEAGRSYTF
TRBJ2-3	TRBD2	NA	TRBV5-6	TGTGCCAGCAGCAATAGCGGGCGTACAGATACGCAGTATTTT	CASSNSGRTDTQYF
TRBJ2-7	NA	NA	TRBV5-4	TGTGCCAGCAGCCTAGGACATTCCTACGAGCAGTACTTC	CASSLGHSYEQYF
TRBJ1-3	NA	NA	TRBV18	TGTGCCAGCTCACCAACGAGGAGCGGACGCTCTGGAAACACCATATATTTT	CASSPTRSGRSGNTIYF
TRBJ1-1	TRBD1	NA	TRBV6-2/TRBV6-3	TGTGCCAGCAGTTTCTTTGACAGGGGCTTCATGAACACTGAAGCTTTCTTT	CASSFFDRGFMNTEAFF
TRBJ1-4	NA	NA	TRBV5-4	TGTGCCAGCAGCTCCCGTGTCGGGGCAACTAATGAAAAACTGTTTTTT	CASSSRVGATNEKLFF
TRBJ2-7	TRBD2	few	TRBV20-1	TGCAGTGCTAGTCCCCCGACTAGCGGGAGCTACGAGCAGTACTTC	CSASPPTSGSYEQYF
TRBJ2-1	TRBD1	few	TRBV19	TGTGCCAGTGGTGACAGGGAGAAGCAGTTCTTC	CASGDREKQFF
TRBJ2-1	TRBD2	few	TRBV11-3	TGTGCCAGCAGCTTCAGGACTAGCGGGAGGGTCGGGGGTGAGCAGTTCTTC	CASSFRTSGRVGGEQFF
TRBJ1-1	NA	NA	TRBV6-5	TGTGCCAGCAGACGCTTGGAGGCTGAAGCTTTCTTT	CASRRLEAEAFF
TRBJ1-2	NA	NA	TRBV29-1	TGCAGCGTTGGCGAGGTTTTTGGCTACACCTTC	CSVGEVFGYTF
TRBJ2-7	NA	NA	TRBV7-2	TGTGCCAGCAGCTTGAGGGTGAACTACGAGCAGTACTTC	CASSLRVNYEQYF
TRBJ2-1	TRBD1	NA	TRBV6-1	TGTGCCAGCAGTGTCTCTGGGACAGGGAATTGGGATGAGCAGTTCTTC	CASSVSGTGNWDEQFF
TRBJ1-3	NA	once	TRBV15	TGTGCCACCAGCAGAGATGGTCAGACTGGAAACACCATATATTTT	CATSRDGQTGNTIYF
TRBJ2-4	NA	NA	TRBV27	TGTGCCAGCGGAAAGACAGTAGCCAAAAACATTCAGTACTTC	CASGKTVAKNIQYF
TRBJ1-1	TRBD1	few	TRBV10-1	TGCGCCAGCACTGGGACAGCTGGGGGTACTGAAGCTTTCTTT	CASTGTAGGTEAFF
TRBJ2-5	NA	NA	TRBV5-4	TGTGCCAGCAGCTTTGGAGAGCCCCAAGAGACCCAGTACTTC	CASSFGEPQETQYF
TRBJ1-5	NA	NA	TRBV10-3	TGTGCCATCAGTGAGGGGGCCGTAAATCAGCCCCAGCATTTT	CAISEGAVNQPQHF
TRBJ1-5	NA	NA	TRBV7-2	TGTGCCAGCAGCTTAGACGGGAAAGGAGGCAATCAGCCCCAGCATTTT	CASSLDGKGGNQPQHF
TRBJ2-7	NA	NA	TRBV9	TGTGCCAGCGCCCCGAGGAGGGGCTCCTACGAGCAGTACTTC	CASAPRRGSYEQYF
TRBJ2-4	NA	NA	TRBV19	TGTGCCAGTAGTATTACAGATACCGTGTTGGGAAACATTCAGTACTTC	CASSITDTVLGNIQYF
TRBJ1-6	NA	few	TRBV5-4	TGTGCCAGCAGCTTGTTGGCATACGGAGGTTCACCCCTCCACTTT	CASSLLAYGGSPLHF
TRBJ1-2	NA	few	TRBV19	TGTGCCAGTAGCCATCAGGGTGACTATGGCTACACCTTC	CASSHQGDYGYTF
TRBJ1-1	TRBD1	NA	TRBV19	TGTGCCAGTAACTCGGGGGGACAGGGAGTTATGAACACTGAAGCTTTCTTT	CASNSGGQGVMNTEAFF
TRBJ1-5	NA	NA	TRBV19	TGTGCCAGTAGTATATCTCAGTACAACAATCAGCCCCAGCATTTT	CASSISQYNNQPQHF
TRBJ1-4	NA	few	TRBV6-1	TGTGCCAGCAGTGAAGCGCGGGGGAATGAAAAACTGTTTTTT	CASSEARGNEKLFF
TRBJ1-1	TRBD1	few	TRBV19	TGTGCCAGTAGTACGAATACCGGGACAGCCAACACTGAAGCTTTCTTT	CASSTNTGTANTEAFF
TRBJ1-2	NA	NA	TRBV7-9	TGTGCCAGCAGCCCGGAAGGGGAGGGGAGTCACTATGGCTACACCTTC	CASSPEGEGSHYGYTF
TRBJ1-5	TRBD1	NA	TRBV11-2	TGTGCCAGCAGCCTTAACCTTGGACAGGACAATCAGCCCCAGCATTTT	CASSLNLGQDNQPQHF
TRBJ2-5	TRBD2	NA	TRBV12-5	TGTGCTAGTGGTTTGGTACTAGCGGGGAATATAGAGACCCAGTACTTC	CASGLVLAGNIETQYF
TRBJ2-1	TRBD2	NA	TRBV4-1	TGCGCCAGCAGCCAGGGAGGGTATGAGCAGTTCTTC	CASSQGGYEQFF
TRBJ2-7	TRBD2	NA	TRBV19	TGTGCCAGTAGTACCGGGGGAGGGGTCTACGAGCAGTACTTC	CASSTGGGVYEQYF
TRBJ2-1	NA	once	TRBV3-1/TRBV3-2	TGTGCCAGCAGCCTGGGCACCGGTGTCAGCGGACTCTACAATGAGCAGTTCTTC	CASSLGTGVSGLYNEQFF
TRBJ2-7	TRBD2	NA	TRBV5-1	TGCGCCAGCAGCTTGGATCGACTAGCGGGAGGAATATACGAGCAGTACTTC	CASSLDRLAGGIYEQYF
TRBJ2-5	NA	NA	TRBV27	TGTGCCAGCAGTCCCGGGACACAAAAGACCCAGTACTTC	CASSPGTQKTQYF
TRBJ2-4	TRBD1	NA	TRBV9	TGTGCCAGCAGCGTAGAAGCCCGGCAGGGGGACATTCAGTACTTC	CASSVEARQGDIQYF
TRBJ1-3	TRBD1	NA	TRBV18	TGTGCCAGCTCACGTGGGACAGGGGTCGGAAACACCATATATTTT	CASSRGTGVGNTIYF
TRBJ2-1	NA	few	TRBV3-1/TRBV3-2	TGTGCCAGCAGGGTTGGCTCCAATGAGCAGTTCTTC	CASRVGSNEQFF
TRBJ1-3	NA	NA	TRBV7-9	TGTGCCAGCGGTCGGGGGAGAAACACCATATATTTT	CASGRGRNTIYF